This TCR beta chain was profiled in a study of blood T cell repertoires in COVID-19 (dated by TCRdb to between 2020 and 2021). In the study overall: Samples covering the acute and convalescent phases of COVID-19 were provided by collaborators in the United States, Italy and Spain. The material from the prospective study consisted of cDNA or gDNA derived from T cells, B-cell-depleted T cells, or PBMCs. Deeply sampled blood TCRbeta repertoires from subjects exposed to, actively infected with, or recovered from COVID-19 were included in the dataset. A freely available public database, intended as a resource for researchers studying the immune response to SARS-CoV-2, is where the repertoires were released. The samples were drawn from two sources: the first 160 participants of the ongoing ImmuneRACE study, and 1,254 subjects contributed by 6 global collaborators. Sample metadata almost always included a de-identified subject ID, COVID-19 status, age in years and sex. Where available, HLA class I and class II types were obtained from metadata supplied by the sample provider rather than from assay-based typing. Overall study results and their limits: How much clinical and demographic metadata was included differed by source and by participant, and the metadata was provided uncurated.

On this clone: Its cognate antigen has yet to be identified. Base qualities are not provided; no much larger clone lies one nucleotide away.

The collaborating institutions used their own protocols to collect whole blood in K2EDTA tubes. For TCRbeta analysis, collaborators shipped samples as frozen whole blood, isolated PBMCs, or DNA extracted from either of those sample types. The immunoSEQ Assay, a bias-controlled multiplex PCR, was used to amplify TCRbeta CDR3 regions from genomic DNA. For the original study's pipeline: The number of nucleated cells in each sample was estimated from the amplification of reference gene primers within the assay. Sequence reads were collapsed and filtered to measure the absolute abundance of every unique TCRbeta CDR3 rearrangement. Productive Simpson clonality was computed per sample as the square root of Simpson's diversity index over productive rearrangements. The immuneACCESS repertoire file appears here via TCRdb, limited to in-frame rearrangements. These files lack a portion of the clones; in checked studies, under half of the deficit traces to unresolved V genes, and the cause of the others is not known. The D gene and trimming were derived from the DNA, and the V and J assignments and clone size from that table. This sample comprises hundreds of thousands of clones, 85% of them detected only once. The ten largest clones represent less than 4.5% of the sample.

The germline V gene specifies MNHEY as CDR1 and SVGAGI as CDR2. Between the V and J ends, shortened by 6 bases and 11 bases respectively, the junction contains 17 bases. From cysteine to phenylalanine, the CDR3 is 13 amino acids long. The read is trimmed to its CDR3 DNA, 39 bases read in frame from base 1. The chain is assembled from TRBV6-5 and TRBJ1-5; the D gene cannot be resolved reliably. Sequenced material: peripheral blood. This receptor was obtained from a woman between 45 and 65 years old with active or convalescent COVID-19. Here is the DNA: TGTGCCAGCAGCCCCGAGAGACTGCGATCCCAGCATTTT. Translation gives CASSPERLRSQHF.